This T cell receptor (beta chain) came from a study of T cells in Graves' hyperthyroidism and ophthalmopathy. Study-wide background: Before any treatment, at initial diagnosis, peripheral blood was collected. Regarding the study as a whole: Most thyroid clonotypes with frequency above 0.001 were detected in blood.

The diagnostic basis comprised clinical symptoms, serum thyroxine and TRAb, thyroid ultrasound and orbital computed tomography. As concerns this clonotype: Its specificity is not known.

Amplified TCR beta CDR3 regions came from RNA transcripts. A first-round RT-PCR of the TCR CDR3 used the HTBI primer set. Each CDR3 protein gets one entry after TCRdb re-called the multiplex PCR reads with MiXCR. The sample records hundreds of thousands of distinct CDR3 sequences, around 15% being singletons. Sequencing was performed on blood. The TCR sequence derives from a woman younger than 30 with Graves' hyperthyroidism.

The CDR3 sequence is CASSQEPHYSGRTDTGELFF. The CDR3, as DNA: TGTGCCAGCAGCCAAGAACCGCACTATAGCGGGAGAACGGACACCGGGGAGCTGTTTTTT. This sequence joins TRBV4-2 and TRBJ2-2; 9 bases fit TRBD2. Losses at the gene ends were 0 bases for V and 3 bases for J; bases not matched to a gene: 14. CDR3 length: 20 amino acids. Per germline, CDR1 LGHNA and CDR2 YNFKEQ.